This T cell receptor (beta chain) was retrieved from a study of cytomegalovirus exposure and HLA in healthy donors. Findings and caveats of the study: In a later analysis, at a false discovery rate of 0.05, 16,951 TCR beta sequences matched HLA alleles. Among the CMV-associated chains, a few were confirmed in vitro as specific for CMV antigens. Later analysis showed most CMV-associated TCR beta chains appearing HLA-restricted. When the data were analyzed later, several of the most significant clusters appeared to be linked to common viral pathogens.

Regarding this clone: What it recognizes is unknown.

With 4 bases clipped from V and 7 bases from J, the junction kept 11 bases outside the gene matches. CDR1 is PRHDT and CDR2 is FYEKMQ in the germline V gene (reference sequence). CDR3 size: 15 residues. PCR involved 60 Vbeta and 13 Jbeta primers. Using immunoSEQ multiplex PCR, the repertoire was profiled, and TCRdb retains in-frame clones only, with some absent. The data contain some 170,000 clones, around 81% of them singletons. The TCR comes from a woman aged 18-29 years in good health and CMV-seropositive. This chain links TRBV13 with TRBJ1-2, with 8 bases matching TRBD1. The sequenced material came from PBMCs. In DNA, the CDR3 is TGTGCCAGCAGCTCATCCGCAGGGGGCGCGGTTGGCTACACCTTC. Translation: CASSSSAGGAVGYTF.